This T cell receptor (beta chain) was recorded in a study of blood T cell repertoires in COVID-19. Overall study context: Sites across the United States, Italy and Spain contributed samples from acute and convalescent COVID-19. The analysed material was cDNA or gDNA that came from T cells, B-cell-depleted T cells, or PBMCs.

In the source study's methods: Amplification of reference gene primers provided the estimated nucleated cell counts. The data were produced by immunoSEQ multiplex PCR, yet TCRdb's version contains in-frame clones alone and is incomplete. The V and J calls and clone size were taken over from that table, and D and trimming were inferred from the DNA. The table records about 200,000 clones, around 85% of them present only once. The CDR3 length is 13 residues. V gave up 5 bases and J gave up 14 bases, with 16 bases separating them. The germline V gene has CDR1 LGHNA and CDR2 YNFKEQ. The source of this sequence is a woman aged 45-65 years with acute or convalescent COVID-19. This chain connects TRBV4-2 to TRBJ1-6; no firm D call. Source material: peripheral blood. CDR3 bases: TGTGCCAGCAGCGAGGGCTGGAATGGGGCCCTCCACTTT. This sequence encodes CASSEGWNGALHF.